This T cell receptor beta chain originates from a study of blood T cells in healthy people across ages. Points from the study as a whole: More naive CD4+ cells and higher diversity marked long-lived donors relative to aged donors.

This clonotype was seen a few times. As yet, its antigen is unknown. The CDR3 is 14 residues long. V was pared by 5 bases and J by 2 bases, with 11 bases between. Germline loops: CDR1 SGHTA, CDR2 FQGNSA. A second PCR, run for roughly 7 to 12 cycles, used a sample-barcoded 5' primer plus a J-beta primer mix. MiXCR, applied by TCRdb to the 5' RACE reads, yields one record per CDR3 protein. The table records roughly 800,000 distinct CDR3 sequences, about 62% of them present only once. The J gene is TRBJ2-3, the V gene TRBV7-2; D gene uncertain. The source material was blood. This receptor was identified in a man aged 25-45 years in good health. The DNA for the CDR3 is TGTGCCAGCAGCATGCACTACGCCACAGATACGCAGTATTTT. Encoded protein: CASSMHYATDTQYF.